This passage covers 24 T cell receptor beta chains from one sample sequenced in a study of shared clonotypes between healthy human individuals (dated by TCRdb to about 2020). The library was generated by the immunoSEQ multiplex PCR assay. TCRdb limited this immuneACCESS table to in-frame rearrangements with V and J called. A share of clones is missing; checked studies link under half to unresolved V genes, and the rest is unexplained. This sample lists 900,000 to 1,200,000 clones; about four fifths were detected once. The top ten clones comprise 0.6% to 0.7% of the sample. The sequenced sample was memory CD4+ T cells from PBMCs. The sample's cell subset or site label is to be understood as: CD45RA-negative fraction. These receptors originate from a man younger than 30 in good health. Some clones in this sample may be carry-over from other donors' samples.

This clone appeared a single time. CDR3 protein: CSVERLRDTEAFF. The CDR3 DNA follows: TGCAGCGTTGAACGGCTTAGAGACACTGAAGCTTTCTTT. The chain employs TRBV29-1 and TRBJ1-1; D is uncertain. In germline, CDR1 is SQVTM, CDR2 ANQGSEA. The CDR3 is 13 amino acids. V was clipped by 2 bases and J by 3 bases, with 10 bases between them. Complete variable domain (other parts from reference TRBV29-1 and TRBJ1-1): SAVISQKPSRDICQRGTSLTIQCQVDSQVTMMFWYRQQPGQSLTLIATANQGSEATYESGFVIDKFPISRPNLTFSTLTVSNMSPEDSSIYLCSVERLRDTEAFFGQGTRLTVV.

The CDR3 sequence is CASSQALAGGTGHYEQYF. The CDR3 DNA reads as TGCGCCAGCAGCCAAGCGCTAGCGGGAGGGACGGGACACTACGAGCAGTACTTC. The chain links TRBV4-3 to TRBJ2-7, with 12 bases matching TRBD2. The CDR3 extends over 18 amino acids. V shed 1 base, J shed 3 bases, and the junction held 10 bases outside the gene matches. Germline loops: CDR1 LGHNA, CDR2 YSLEER.

The V and J genes are TRBV7-3 and TRBJ2-3; 8 nucleotides agree with TRBD2. The CDR3 has 15 residues. Per the germline V gene, CDR1 is SGHTA and CDR2 is FQGTGA. J lost 2 bases, V lost 1 base, and 2 bases had no gene match. CDR3 nucleotide sequence: TGTGCCAGCAGCTTAAACGGGAGGGACACAGATACGCAGTATTTT. It translates to CASSLNGRDTDTQYF. The full variable domain, in which reference TRBV7-3 and TRBJ2-3 provide the parts outside the CDR3, is GAGVSQTPSNKVTEKGKYVELRCDPISGHTALYWYRQSLGQGPEFLIYFQGTGAADDSGLPNDRFFAVRPEGSVSTLKIQRTERGDSAVYLCASSLNGRDTDTQYFGPGTRLTVL.

To note about this clone: The same CDR3 can be traced to other DNA sequences in this sample. The chain uses TRBV5-4 and TRBJ1-1; TRBD1 matches 9 bases. V dropped 4 bases and J dropped 1; count of bases not matched to a gene: 2. Germline V CDR1 and CDR2: SGHNT, YYREEE (reference sequence). This CDR3 is built from 14 residues. The CDR3 DNA sequence: TGTGCCAGCAGCCGGGACAGGGCGAACACTGAAGCTTTCTTT. Protein product: CASSRDRANTEAFF.

CDR3 protein: CASSYSGGIYGYTF. CDR3 DNA: TGTGCCAGCAGTTACTCAGGCGGGATCTATGGCTACACCTTC. The gene calls are TRBV6-5 and TRBJ1-2; no clear D. Between the trimmed V and J ends, which lost 0 bases and 4 bases, there was a span of 9 bases. This CDR3 comprises 14 residues. From germline, CDR1 is MNHEY and CDR2 SVGAGI.

This clone was recorded a few times. CDR3 nucleotide sequence: TGTGCCTGGAGTGTAAAGGGGGGAATGAACACTGAAGCTTTCTTT. Its protein is CAWSVKGGMNTEAFF. The chain is built from TRBV30 and TRBJ1-1; perhaps TRBD1 as D (6 bases). CDR1 is GTSNPN, CDR2 SVGIG, per germline (reference sequence). CDR3 length: 15 residues. Trimming took 0 bases from V and 0 from J, leaving 11 bases between them.

The J gene is TRBJ2-7, the V gene TRBV5-1; D is perhaps TRBD1 or TRBD2 (5 bases each). Germline CDR1 reads SGHRS; CDR2 reads YFSETQ. The ends were cut back, 4 bases at V and 1 base at J, with 15 bases in the middle. The CDR3 has 15 amino acids. The CDR3 is CASSERGGGSYEQYF. CDR3 in DNA: TGCGCCAGCAGCGAAAGAGGTGGGGGATCCTACGAGCAGTACTTC.

The V and J genes are TRBV6-1 and TRBJ1-5; D gene unclear. The CDR3 extends over 11 amino acids. Looked up from germline, CDR1 is MNHNS and CDR2 is SASEGT. Deletions cut 7 bases from V and 6 bases from J, with 7 bases between. In nucleotides, the CDR3 is TGTGCCAGCACCGGCGGTCAGCCCCAGCATTTT. Amino acids: CASTGGQPQHF.

The rearrangement uses TRBV4-1 and TRBJ2-7; 10 bases map to TRBD2. CDR1 and CDR2 (germline): MGHRA, YSYEKL. V gave up 0 bases and J gave up 3 bases; unmatched junction bases: 8. The CDR3 has 17 amino acids. The CDR3 loop reads CASSQEGLAALLYEQYF. The CDR3 DNA is TGCGCCAGCAGCCAAGAAGGACTAGCGGCTTTACTCTACGAGCAGTACTTC.

The rearrangement uses TRBV5-4 and TRBJ2-3; 7 nucleotides align to TRBD2. The length of the CDR3 is 15 residues. The V gene end was trimmed by 3 bases and the J gene end by 1 base; junction bases not matched to a gene: 5. The germline V gene has CDR1 SGHNT and CDR2 YYREEE (reference sequence). The CDR3 nucleotides are TGTGCCAGCAGCTCGCGGGAGAGGGGCACAGATACGCAGTATTTT. Protein: CASSSRERGTDTQYF.

V usage is TRBV5-1 and J usage is TRBJ1-5; D possibly corresponds to TRBD1 (6 bases). Per the germline V gene, CDR1 is SGHRS and CDR2 is YFSETQ. V gave up 2 bases and J gave up 5 bases, with 14 bases separating them. CDR3 length: 15 residues. Here the CDR3 DNA reads TGCGCCAGCAGCTTTTTTTCAGGGGCGGATCAGCCCCAGCATTTT. Its protein is CASSFFSGADQPQHF.

The chain combines TRBV18 with TRBJ2-7; D remains ambiguous. V was trimmed by 4 bases and J by 5 bases, leaving 9 bases between them. The CDR3 has 12 amino acids. Per the germline V gene, CDR1 is KGHSH and CDR2 is LQKENI. The CDR3 bases are TGTGCCAGCTCACTGGCTCGGGACGAGCAGTACTTC. Translating gives CASSLARDEQYF. The full variable domain, its missing parts supplied by reference TRBV18 and TRBJ2-7, is NAGVMQNPRHLVRRRGQEARLRCSPMKGHSHVYWYRQLPEEGLKFMVYLQKENIIDESGMPKERFSAEFPKEGPSILRIQQVVRGDSAAYFCASSLARDEQYFGPGTRLTVT.

This clone was recorded only once. V gene TRBV5-4 combines with J gene TRBJ2-5; a possible D gene is TRBD2 (5 bases). CDR3 size: 14 residues. Germline V gene data show CDR1 as SGHNT and CDR2 as YYREEE (reference sequence). Trimming removed 1 base at V and 3 bases at J, with 10 bases between. The CDR3 nucleotides read TGTGCCAGCAGCTTGTCCGAGCGGAAAGAGACCCAGTACTTC. Translating it yields CASSLSERKETQYF.

This clone turned up a few times. The J gene is TRBJ1-4, the V gene TRBV6-5; tentative D call: TRBD1 (5 bases). CDR1 and CDR2 (germline): MNHEY, SVGAGI. The CDR3 covers 12 residues. The V gene lost 6 bases and the J gene lost 12 bases, with 14 bases spanning the gap. The CDR3 DNA sequence: TGTGCCAGCAGCGCCAGACAGTTTGAACTGTTTTTT. This translates into CASSARQFELFF.

This clone was seen just once. The chain recombines TRBV27 with TRBJ1-6; TRBD1 aligns across 7 bases. This CDR3 region has 14 residues. Trimming took 4 bases from V and 13 from J; bases not matched to a gene: 10. Germline CDR1 and CDR2: MNHEY and SMNVEV (reference sequence). The CDR3 nucleotides read TGTGCCAGCAGTTCTAGACAGGGACATTGGCCCCTCCACTTT. This gives the protein CASSSRQGHWPLHF.

This rearrangement joins TRBV7-2 to TRBJ2-1; TRBD1 is a possible D gene (5 bases). This CDR3 comprises 13 residues. With 1 base removed from V and 12 bases from J, the gap between germline ends came to 13 bases. Germline loops: CDR1 SGHTA, CDR2 FQGNSA. The CDR3 nucleotides are TGTGCCAGCAGCTTAGAAGGCCTTCAGGGGCAGTTCTTC. Translation gives CASSLEGLQGQFF.

The rearrangement links TRBV11-2 to TRBJ2-7; D is possibly TRBD1 (6 bases). V gave up 4 bases and J gave up 3 bases, with 19 bases separating them. Germline CDR1 and CDR2: SGHAT and FQNNGV. This CDR3 region has 16 residues. The CDR3, as DNA: TGTGCCAGCAGCTCTAACAGGGCCCATCGCCTCTACGAGCAGTACTTC. This sequence encodes CASSSNRAHRLYEQYF.

The chain recombines TRBV28 with TRBJ2-7; no firm D call. There are 13 residues in the CDR3. Germline CDR1 MDHEN, CDR2 SYDVKM. V was pared by 3 bases and J by 3 bases, with 9 bases between. CDR3 region: CASSLGLIYEQYF. CDR3 nucleotide sequence: TGTGCCAGCAGTTTGGGTCTAATCTACGAGCAGTACTTC.

The V call is TRBV5-1, the J call TRBJ2-7, with 9 bases aligning to TRBD1. This CDR3 is built from 13 residues. Trimming removed 4 bases from V and 6 bases from J; junction bases left unmatched: 5. CDR1 and CDR2 from the germline V gene are SGHRS and YFSETQ. In nucleotides, the CDR3 is TGCGCCAGCAGCAGGGGACAGGGCGGCGAGCAGTACTTC. This sequence encodes CASSRGQGGEQYF. Full variable domain (rest looked up from reference TRBV5-1 and TRBJ2-7): KAGVTQTPRYLIKTRGQQVTLSCSPISGHRSVSWYQQTPGQGLQFLFEYFSETQRNKGNFPGRFSGRQFSNSRSEMNVSTLELGDSALYLCASSRGQGGEQYFGPGTRLTVT.

The chain is built from TRBV5-1 and TRBJ2-2; 8 bases align to TRBD2. The CDR3 runs 16 residues. Germline CDR1 and CDR2: SGHRS and YFSETQ. V shed 1 base, J shed 1 base, and the junction held 3 bases outside the gene matches. The CDR3 here is CASSLTGTRNTGELFF. The CDR3 nucleotides are TGCGCCAGCAGCTTGACCGGGACTAGGAACACCGGGGAGCTGTTTTTT.

This sequence joins TRBV7-8 and TRBJ2-7; 7 bases agree with TRBD1. V shed 1 base and J 6 bases; nucleotides not matched to a gene: 3. The CDR3 extends over 13 amino acids. Germline CDR1 SGHVS, CDR2 FQNEAQ. CDR3 loop: CASSLGAGGEQYF. The DNA for the CDR3 is TGTGCCAGCAGCTTAGGGGCAGGGGGCGAGCAGTACTTC.

The chain recombines TRBV29-1 with TRBJ2-3, with a tentative D call TRBD2 (6 bases). V dropped 2 bases and J dropped 4 bases, with 16 bases sitting between them. Germline CDR1 SQVTM, CDR2 ANQGSEA. CDR3 length: 15 residues. The CDR3 reads CSVERRGGMADTQYF. DNA for the CDR3: TGCAGCGTTGAACGGAGGGGCGGAATGGCAGATACGCAGTATTTT.

Details on this clone: This CDR3 is also generated by other DNA sequences in the sample. The rearrangement links TRBV30 to TRBJ1-1; D call uncertain. The germline V and J ends were trimmed by 0 bases and 2 bases, with 7 bases remaining between them. The CDR3 loop spans 13 amino acids. Germline V lookup: CDR1 GTSNPN, CDR2 SVGIG (reference sequence). The CDR3 nucleotides read TGTGCCTGGAGTGTCACCGACAACACTGAAGCTTTCTTT. Its translation: CAWSVTDNTEAFF.

This clone was seen more than once but under ten times. The chain recombines TRBV7-6 with TRBJ2-3; D possibly corresponds to TRBD2 (7 bases). This CDR3 region has 12 residues. Germline CDR1 is SGHVS and CDR2 is FNYEAQ. V lost 6 bases and J 5 bases, leaving 9 bases between the germline ends. CDR3 residues: CASRGGGDTQYF. Here the CDR3 DNA reads TGTGCCAGCAGAGGGGGGGGAGATACGCAGTATTTT.